The text below deals with one T cell receptor beta chain. Its antigen is as yet unknown. These data are taken from a study of T cell responses to AZD1222 COVID-19 vaccine. The study's findings and limits: Most donors were white British and more were female, and clonal diversity was possibly underestimated. The CD4 TCRs associated with vaccination extended across spike and predominated at 160-218 and 743-854. Two doses of AZD1222 preceded a rise in Spike-specific TCR breadth and depth. Baseline testing showed seropositivity in only a handful of AZD1222 recipients.

Clones were read by immunoSEQ multiplex PCR, and TCRdb kept only the in-frame ones, dropping some. The table shows about 44,000 clones, with 83% occurring only once. V was clipped by 7 bases and J by 1 base, with 19 bases between them. The germline CDR1 and CDR2 sequences are LNHDA and SQIVND (reference sequence). This CDR3 spans 16 amino acids. The sample here was peripheral blood, taken on day 0 of AZD1222 vaccination. This sequence joins TRBV19 and TRBJ1-1, with D uncertain. The TCR comes from an adult in good health. CDR3 sequence (DNA): TGTGCCAGTACCACAACCTGGAACCCCAGGAACACTGAAGCTTTCTTT. Protein sequence: CASTTTWNPRNTEAFF.